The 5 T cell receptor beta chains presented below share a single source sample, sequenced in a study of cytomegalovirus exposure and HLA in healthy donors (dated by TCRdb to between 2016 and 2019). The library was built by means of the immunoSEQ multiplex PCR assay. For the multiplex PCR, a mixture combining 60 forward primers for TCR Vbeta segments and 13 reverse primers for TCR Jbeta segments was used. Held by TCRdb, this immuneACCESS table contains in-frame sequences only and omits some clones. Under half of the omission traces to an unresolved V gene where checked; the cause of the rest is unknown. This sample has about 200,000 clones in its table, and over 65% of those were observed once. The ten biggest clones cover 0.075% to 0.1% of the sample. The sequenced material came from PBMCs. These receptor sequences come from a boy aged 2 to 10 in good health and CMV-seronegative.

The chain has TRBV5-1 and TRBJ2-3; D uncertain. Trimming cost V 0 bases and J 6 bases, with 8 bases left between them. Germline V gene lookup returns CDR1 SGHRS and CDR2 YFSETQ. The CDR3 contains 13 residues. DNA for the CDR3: TGCGCCAGCAGCTTGGGACTCACGGATACGCAGTATTTT. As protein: CASSLGLTDTQYF.

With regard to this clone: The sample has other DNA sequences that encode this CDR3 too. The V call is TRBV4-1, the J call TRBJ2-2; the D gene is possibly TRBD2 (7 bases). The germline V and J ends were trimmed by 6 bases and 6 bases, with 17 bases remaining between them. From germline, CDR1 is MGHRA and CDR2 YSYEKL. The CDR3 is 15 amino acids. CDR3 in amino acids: CASSREGGAPGELFF. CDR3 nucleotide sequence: TGCGCCAGCAGTAGGGAAGGGGGGGCCCCCGGGGAGCTGTTTTTT.

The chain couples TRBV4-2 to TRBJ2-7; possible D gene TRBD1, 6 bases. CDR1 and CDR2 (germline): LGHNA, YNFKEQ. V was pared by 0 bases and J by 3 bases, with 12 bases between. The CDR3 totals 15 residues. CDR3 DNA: TGTGCCAGCAGCCAAGAAGGAGACAGGAACTACGAGCAGTACTTC. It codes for CASSQEGDRNYEQYF.

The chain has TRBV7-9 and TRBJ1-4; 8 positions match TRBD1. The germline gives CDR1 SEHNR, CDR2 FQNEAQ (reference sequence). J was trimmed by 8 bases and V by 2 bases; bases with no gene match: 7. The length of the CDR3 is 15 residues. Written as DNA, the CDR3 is TGTGCCAGCAGCTTACAAGGACAGGGCGGGGAAAAACTGTTTTTT. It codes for CASSLQGQGGEKLFF.

CDR3 region: CASSLGGLAGGSGDEQFF. The CDR3, as DNA: TGCGCCAGCAGCTTGGGGGGACTAGCGGGGGGTTCTGGGGATGAGCAGTTCTTC. This chain uses TRBV5-1 with TRBJ2-1; 15 bases are a match to TRBD2. The junction had 9 bases not matched to a gene; V was cut back by 0 bases and J by 8 bases. The germline CDR1 and CDR2 sequences are SGHRS and YFSETQ. The CDR3 contains 18 residues.